The 17 T cell receptor beta chains listed next were all sequenced from one sample in a study of blood T cell repertoires in COVID-19. Using immunoSEQ multiplex PCR, the repertoire was profiled, and TCRdb retains in-frame clones only, with some absent. This table has under 200,000 clones, about 89% appearing once. The source material was peripheral blood. Receptors were obtained from a man aged 65 to 85 with acute or convalescent COVID-19.

The V and J genes are TRBV4-1 and TRBJ2-5; 12 nucleotides match TRBD2. The CDR3 consists of 18 residues. CDR1 and CDR2 from the germline V gene are MGHRA and YSYEKL. V lost 3 bases, J lost 5 bases, and 13 bases stayed unmatched. CDR3 sequence: CASSQSVLAGGPGETQYF. In DNA form, the CDR3 reads TGCGCCAGCAGCCAGTCGGTGCTAGCGGGAGGGCCAGGGGAGACCCAGTACTTC.

The V call is TRBV28, the J call TRBJ1-5; D remains unclear. Germline CDR1 MDHEN, CDR2 SYDVKM. V lost 5 bases to trimming and J lost 5 bases, with 16 bases between them. This CDR3 is built from 15 residues. This chain's CDR3 is CASSTPRTAYQPQHF. DNA for the CDR3: TGTGCCAGCAGTACCCCTCGGACTGCTTATCAGCCCCAGCATTTT.

V usage is TRBV27 and J usage is TRBJ2-1; 14 nucleotides line up with TRBD2. CDR3 length: 17 residues. The ends lost 3 bases at V and 8 bases at J; junction bases unmatched: 9. Germline CDR1 reads MNHEY; CDR2 reads SMNVEV (reference sequence). Written as DNA, the CDR3 is TGTGCCAGCAGTTTCTACCCGGGACTAGCGGGAGCGGATGAGCAGTTCTTC. Protein product: CASSFYPGLAGADEQFF.

The chain links TRBV27 to TRBJ2-3; D is ambiguous. Trimming left V 1 base short and J 2 bases short, with 13 bases between. The length of the CDR3 is 16 residues. The germline V gene has CDR1 MNHEY and CDR2 SMNVEV (reference sequence). CDR3 amino acids: CASSLWASRSTDTQYF. Here the CDR3 DNA reads TGTGCCAGCAGTTTATGGGCCTCGCGCTCCACAGATACGCAGTATTTT.

The chain uses TRBV18 and TRBJ2-7; tentatively, D is TRBD1 (5 bases). Trimming shortened V by 1 base and J by 2 bases, and 12 bases separated the two germline ends. CDR3 length: 15 residues. Germline lookup yields CDR1 KGHSH and CDR2 LQKENI. The CDR3 is CASSPQETATYEQYF. The CDR3 nucleotides read TGTGCCAGCTCACCACAGGAGACAGCGACCTACGAGCAGTACTTC.

The rearrangement links TRBV19 to TRBJ1-5; D remains unclear. In germline, CDR1 is LNHDA, CDR2 SQIVND (reference sequence). V gave up 5 bases and J gave up 1 base, with 15 bases separating them. The CDR3 extends over 16 amino acids. The CDR3 region is CASSPHPWSSNQPQHF. The CDR3 DNA reads as TGTGCCAGTAGTCCCCACCCCTGGAGCAGCAATCAGCCCCAGCATTTT.

The chain uses TRBV4-3 and TRBJ1-6; 9 bases are shared with TRBD1. From germline, CDR1 is LGHNA and CDR2 YSLEER. The CDR3 extends over 18 amino acids. The J segment lost 8 bases and the V segment lost 2 bases, leaving 13 bases of the junction unmatched. CDR3 residues: CASSQTLIARDRDSPLHF. The CDR3, as DNA: TGCGCCAGCAGCCAAACCCTCATTGCCCGGGACAGGGATTCACCCCTCCACTTT.

This chain connects TRBV28 to TRBJ2-2, with 10 bases identical to TRBD1. V lost 5 bases, J lost 3 bases, and 3 bases stayed unmatched. This CDR3 contains 15 residues. Germline CDR1 and CDR2: MDHEN and SYDVKM. CDR3 coding DNA: TGTGCCAGCAGTGGGGACAGGGGTTACACCGGGGAGCTGTTTTTT. Encoded protein: CASSGDRGYTGELFF.

V usage is TRBV7-8 and J usage is TRBJ1-2; no clear D. V gave up 1 base and J gave up 4 bases, with 7 bases separating them. Germline V gene sequence: CDR1 SGHVS, CDR2 FQNEAQ. This CDR3 has 13 residues. CDR3 amino acids: CASSLGSVYGYTF. The CDR3 bases are TGTGCCAGCAGCTTAGGGAGCGTCTATGGCTACACCTTC.

CDR3 region: CAGTGDSGANVLTF. In nucleotides, the CDR3 is TGTGCCGGGACAGGGGACTCTGGGGCCAACGTCCTGACTTTC. V usage is TRBV6-5 and J usage is TRBJ2-6; 10 nucleotides align to TRBD1. The V gene's germline CDR1 is MNHEY and CDR2 SVGAGI. The CDR3 extends over 14 amino acids. Trimming took 11 bases from V and 0 from J; bases not matched to a gene: 1.

This chain connects TRBV3-1 (or the pseudogene TRBV3-2) to TRBJ2-1, with 13 bases matching TRBD2. The CDR3 contains 15 residues. The V and J ends lost 2 bases and 5 bases, in that order; junction bases with no gene match: 0. Germline V CDR1 and CDR2: LGHDT, YNNKEL (reference sequence). CDR3 coding DNA: TGTGCCAGCAGCCAAACTAGCGGGGGGGACAATGAGCAGTTCTTC. It translates to CASSQTSGGDNEQFF.

The J gene is TRBJ2-7, the V gene TRBV5-1, with 10 bases fitting TRBD1. Germline lookup yields CDR1 SGHRS and CDR2 YFSETQ. V was clipped by 4 bases and J by 5 bases; unmatched bases: 9. The CDR3 contains 15 residues. CDR3 protein: CASSPRDRGLHEQYF. The CDR3 region has the DNA TGCGCCAGCAGCCCCCGGGACAGGGGCCTCCACGAGCAGTACTTC.

The genes are TRBV6-6 and TRBJ1-5, with TRBD1 as a possible D gene (5 bases). Per the germline V gene, CDR1 is MNHNY and CDR2 is SVGAGI (reference sequence). Trimming stripped 5 bases from V and 1 base from J, with 9 bases between. The CDR3 runs 14 residues. The DNA of the CDR3 is TGTGCCAGCAGTGGCGGACACAGCAATCAGCCCCAGCATTTT. It is translated as CASSGGHSNQPQHF.

This sequence joins TRBV5-6 and TRBJ2-3, with 7 bases identical to TRBD2. V trimming: 2 bases; J trimming: 2 bases; junction bases outside the gene matches: 5. The germline V gene has CDR1 SGHDT and CDR2 YYEEEE. The CDR3 is 15 residues long. This CDR3 is CASSFRGVYTDTQYF. CDR3 in DNA: TGTGCCAGCAGCTTTCGGGGGGTTTACACAGATACGCAGTATTTT. Variable domain in full (rest from reference TRBV5-6 and TRBJ2-3): DAGVTQSPTHLIKTRGQQVTLRCSPKSGHDTVSWYQQALGQGPQFIFQYYEEEERQRGNFPDRFSGHQFPNYSSELNVNALLLGDSALYLCASSFRGVYTDTQYFGPGTRLTVL.

The CDR3 DNA is TGTGCCAGCAGCAAAGGGGTTGGCGGGAGAGTCCCCTACGAGCAGTACTTC. It encodes CASSKGVGGRVPYEQYF. The chain joins TRBV21-1 to TRBJ2-7; TRBD2, the D gene given by the table, was not confirmed from the DNA. TRBV21-1 is listed as a pseudogene. This CDR3 contains 17 residues.

This clone appeared a single time. The chain has TRBV6-4 and TRBJ1-6, with 7 positions matching TRBD1. The CDR3 covers 13 residues. Germline V CDR1 and CDR2: MRHNA, SNTAGT. The trim removed 2 bases at V and 12 bases at J, leaving 4 bases unmatched. The CDR3 here is CASSDPQGGPLHF. CDR3 in DNA: TGTGCCAGCAGTGACCCCCAGGGGGGACCCCTCCACTTT.

The chain employs TRBV5-6 and TRBJ1-5; perhaps TRBD1 as D (5 bases). V lost 6 bases and J 1 base, leaving 11 bases between the germline ends. Germline-derived CDR1 and CDR2 are SGHDT and YYEEEE. There are 14 residues in the CDR3. The CDR3 loop reads CASIVRGSNQPQHF. CDR3 sequence (DNA): TGTGCCAGCATCGTACGGGGGAGCAATCAGCCCCAGCATTTT.